Reported below is one T cell receptor (beta chain). As yet, its antigen is unknown. This CDR3 has 16 amino acids. After removal of 5 bases from V and 5 bases from J, the junction contained 11 bases not matched to a gene. A TCRbeta library incorporating unique molecular identifiers was prepared. Via MiXCR, TCRdb re-called the PCR reads, giving one row per CDR3 protein. The sample comprises around 76,000 distinct CDR3 sequences, about a sixth of which are singletons, and 51% rests with the top ten. The sample is drawn from a study of T-cell reconstitution after alpha-beta-depleted transplantation in children. Study observations and caveats: At the one-year point after transplant, T-cell counts and TCRbeta diversity were found to come mostly from T cells that had been newly produced. Roughly two months post-transplant, alpha-beta T cells reportedly originated from several hundred graft clones that had expanded. Some patients owed their high day-60 TCRbeta diversity to surviving recipient T cells and thymic progenitors.

The receptor's source is a male patient under 10 years old who had a stem cell transplant for acute lymphoblastic leukemia, so the T cells may come from the graft donor. This rearrangement joins TRBV12-3 or TRBV12-4 to TRBJ2-2, with TRBD2 identical over 7 bases. The sample was PBMCs, mostly from graft donor cells, taken 360 days after TCRalphabeta/CD19-depleted stem cell transplant. The CDR3 protein is CASSRHPGLPTGELFF. The CDR3 region has the DNA TGTGCCAGCAGTAGACATCCGGGACTACCAACCGGGGAGCTGTTTTTT.